This T cell receptor (beta chain) was recorded in a study of radiation and T cells in renal cell carcinoma. Study-level information: Nephrectomy followed 15 Gy stereotactic body radiation by 4 weeks. Study-wide points: Top tumor clonotypes rose in blood 2 weeks post-radiation, then contracted.

In its sample, this clone was seen a few times. The antigen remains undetermined. Germline V gene sequence: CDR1 KGHSH, CDR2 LQKENI. This CDR3 region has 14 residues. Trimming removed 6 bases at V and 1 base at J, with 12 bases between. Measured with immunoSEQ multiplex PCR; TCRdb has only the in-frame clones, and not every one. This sample yields approximately 94,000 clones, of which 82% are seen a single time; roughly 6.8% belongs to the top ten. Regarding time point: baseline pretreatment blood. Stated treatment: 15 Gy SBRT to primary tumor, nephrectomy 4 weeks later. The rearrangement uses TRBV18 and TRBJ2-5, with D tentatively TRBD1 or TRBD2 (5 bases each). The receptor comes from a man between 60 and 70 years old with renal cell carcinoma. This specimen was blood, taken from a patient whose treatment included radiotherapy and nephrectomy. The DNA of the CDR3 is TGTGCCAGCTCGGGACGCCTCTCCCAAGAGACCCAGTACTTC. Translating gives CASSGRLSQETQYF.